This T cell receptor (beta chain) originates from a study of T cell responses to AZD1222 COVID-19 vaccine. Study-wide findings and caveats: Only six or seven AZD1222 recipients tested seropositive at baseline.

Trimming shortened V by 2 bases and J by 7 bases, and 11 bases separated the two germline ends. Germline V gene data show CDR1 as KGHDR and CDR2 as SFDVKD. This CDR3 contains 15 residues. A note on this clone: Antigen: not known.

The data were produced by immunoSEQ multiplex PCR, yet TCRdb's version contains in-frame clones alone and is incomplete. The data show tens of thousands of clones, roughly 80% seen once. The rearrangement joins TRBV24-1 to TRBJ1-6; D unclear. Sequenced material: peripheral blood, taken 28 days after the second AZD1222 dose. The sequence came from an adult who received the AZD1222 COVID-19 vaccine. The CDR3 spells CATSDSATANSPLHF. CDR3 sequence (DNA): TGTGCCACCAGTGATTCTGCGACGGCAAATTCACCCCTCCACTTT.